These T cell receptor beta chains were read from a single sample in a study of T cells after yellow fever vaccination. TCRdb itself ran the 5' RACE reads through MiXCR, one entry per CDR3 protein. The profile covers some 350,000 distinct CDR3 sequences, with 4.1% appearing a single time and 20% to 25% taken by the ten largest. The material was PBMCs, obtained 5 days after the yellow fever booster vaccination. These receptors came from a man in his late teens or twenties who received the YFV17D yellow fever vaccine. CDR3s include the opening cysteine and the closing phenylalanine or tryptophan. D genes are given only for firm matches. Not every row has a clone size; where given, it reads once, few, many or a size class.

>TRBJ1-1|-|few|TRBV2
CASSDPRKGAFF
TGTGCCAGCAGCGACCCCAGGAAGGGAGCTTTCTTT
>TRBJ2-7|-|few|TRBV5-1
CASSLVPGGDYEQYF
TGCGCCAGCAGCTTGGTCCCCGGCGGAGACTACGAGCAGTACTTC
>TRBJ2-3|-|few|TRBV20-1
CSGTGSPTDTQYF
TGCAGTGGTACAGGGTCCCCCACAGATACGCAGTATTTT
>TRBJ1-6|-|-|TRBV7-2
CASSLGTRINSPLHF
TGTGCCAGCAGCTTAGGCACAAGGATTAATTCACCCCTCCACTTT
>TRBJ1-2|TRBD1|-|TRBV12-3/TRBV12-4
CASSHPGQGAFGYTF
TGTGCCAGCAGCCACCCGGGACAGGGGGCGTTTGGCTACACCTTC
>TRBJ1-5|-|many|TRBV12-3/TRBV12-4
CASKTGTPISNQPQHF
TGTGCCAGCAAAACCGGGACCCCAATTAGCAATCAGCCCCAGCATTTT
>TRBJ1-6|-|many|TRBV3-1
CASSPLRRGNSPLHF
TGTGCCAGCAGCCCTCTAAGGCGGGGGAATTCACCCCTCCACTTT
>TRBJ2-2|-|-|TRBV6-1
CASSDLWGTGELFF
TGTGCCAGCAGTGATCTATGGGGAACCGGGGAGCTGTTTTTT
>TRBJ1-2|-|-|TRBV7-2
CASSPGNPYGYTF
TGTGCCAGCAGCCCAGGGAACCCGTATGGCTACACCTTC
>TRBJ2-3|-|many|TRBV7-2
CASSFVGGGASDTQYF
TGTGCCAGCAGCTTTGTAGGTGGGGGGGCATCAGATACGCAGTATTTT
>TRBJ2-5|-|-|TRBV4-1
CASSQGPRRETQYF
TGCGCCAGCAGCCAAGGCCCAAGGCGTGAGACCCAGTACTTC
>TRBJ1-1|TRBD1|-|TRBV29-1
CSVDRVLTEAFF
TGCAGCGTAGACAGGGTGTTGACTGAAGCTTTCTTT
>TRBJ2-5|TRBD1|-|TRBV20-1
CSALKRTGKETQYF
TGCAGTGCTTTGAAGAGGACAGGGAAAGAGACCCAGTACTTC
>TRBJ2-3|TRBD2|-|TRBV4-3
CASSQDLATSGGVSTDTQYF
TGCGCCAGCAGCCAAGATCTCGCGACTAGCGGGGGAGTAAGCACAGATACGCAGTATTTT
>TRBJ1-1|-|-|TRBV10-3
CAISGGHDTEAFF
TGTGCCATCAGTGGGGGACACGACACTGAAGCTTTCTTT
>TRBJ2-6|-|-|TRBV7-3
CASSLSPTGSSGANVLTF
TGTGCCAGCAGCCTGAGCCCCACAGGCTCATCTGGGGCCAACGTCCTGACTTTC
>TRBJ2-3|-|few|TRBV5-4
CASRPTGPWEDTQYF
TGTGCCAGCAGGCCGACAGGTCCATGGGAGGATACGCAGTATTTT
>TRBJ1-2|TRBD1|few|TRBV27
CASSFYFRDRGEVNYGYTF
TGTGCCAGCAGTTTCTATTTCCGGGACAGGGGGGAGGTCAACTATGGCTACACCTTC
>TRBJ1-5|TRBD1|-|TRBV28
CASSTGGALGNQPQHF
TGTGCCAGCAGTACAGGGGGCGCTTTGGGCAATCAGCCCCAGCATTTT
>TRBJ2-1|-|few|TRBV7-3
CASSPPGLQTEQFF
TGTGCCAGCAGCCCCCCCGGGCTGCAAACCGAGCAGTTCTTC
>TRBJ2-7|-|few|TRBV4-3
CASSLIRGFHEQYF
TGCGCCAGCAGCCTCATCCGGGGGTTCCACGAGCAGTACTTC
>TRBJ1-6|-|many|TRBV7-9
CASSLGRASPLHF
TGTGCCAGCAGCTTAGGAAGGGCTTCACCCCTCCACTTT
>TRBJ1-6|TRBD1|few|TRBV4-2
CASSRDGQDDSPLHF
TGTGCCAGCAGCCGAGATGGACAGGACGATTCACCCCTCCACTTT
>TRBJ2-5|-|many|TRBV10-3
CAISSARKEETQYF
TGTGCCATCTCGAGCGCGAGGAAGGAAGAGACCCAGTACTTC
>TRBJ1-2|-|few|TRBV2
CASTTLAWQSF
TGTGCCAGCACCACTCTCGCTTGGCAGAGCTTC
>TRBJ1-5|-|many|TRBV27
CASSLKSSNQPQHF
TGTGCCAGCAGTTTGAAGAGTAGCAATCAGCCCCAGCATTTT
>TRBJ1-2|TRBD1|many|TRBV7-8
CASSTRTGEFNYGYTF
TGTGCCAGCAGCACACGGACAGGGGAATTCAACTATGGCTACACCTTC
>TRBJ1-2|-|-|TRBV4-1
CASRDPGNYGYTF
TGCGCCAGCCGGGACCCAGGGAACTATGGCTACACCTTC
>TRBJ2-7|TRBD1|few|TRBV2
CASSRNGQGSIDEQYF
TGTGCCAGCAGTCGCAACGGACAGGGCAGCATAGACGAGCAGTACTTC
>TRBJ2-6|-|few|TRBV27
CASSAQRAGANVLTF
TGTGCCAGCAGTGCCCAGAGGGCTGGGGCCAACGTCCTGACTTTC
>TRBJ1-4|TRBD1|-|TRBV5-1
CASSLRGQAIIESNEKLFF
TGCGCCAGCAGCTTGCGGGGACAGGCCATAATTGAGTCTAATGAAAAACTGTTTTTT
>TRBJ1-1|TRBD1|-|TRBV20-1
CSAKRDRGAHTEAFF
TGCAGTGCAAAAAGGGACAGGGGCGCCCACACTGAAGCTTTCTTT
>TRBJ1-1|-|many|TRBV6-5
CASSDGGAGNTEAFF
TGTGCCAGCAGTGACGGGGGTGCGGGGAACACTGAAGCTTTCTTT
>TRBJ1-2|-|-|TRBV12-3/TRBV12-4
CASKRVGPYGYTF
TGTGCCAGCAAGCGGGTAGGGCCCTATGGCTACACCTTC
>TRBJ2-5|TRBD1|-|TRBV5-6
CASTSSRGPRETQYF
TGTGCCAGCACCTCATCGAGGGGGCCCAGGGAGACCCAGTACTTC
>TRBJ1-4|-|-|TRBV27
CASSFIPEGTNEKLFF
TGTGCCAGCAGTTTTATCCCCGAGGGGACTAATGAAAAACTGTTTTTT
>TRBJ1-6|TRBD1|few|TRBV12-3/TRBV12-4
CASSSPGGGPYNSPLHF
TGTGCCAGCAGTTCCCCCGGAGGGGGCCCCTATAATTCACCCCTCCACTTT
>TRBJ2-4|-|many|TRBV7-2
CASSGSLPIVQYF
TGTGCCAGCAGCGGGTCACTTCCCATCGTTCAGTACTTC
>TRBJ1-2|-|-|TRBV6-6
CASTPHQGSHGYTF
TGTGCCAGCACCCCCCATCAGGGGAGCCATGGCTACACCTTC
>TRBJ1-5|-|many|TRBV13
CASSLFGNQPQHF
TGTGCCAGCAGCTTATTCGGAAATCAGCCCCAGCATTTT
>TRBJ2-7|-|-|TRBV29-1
CSVVADRPSYEQYF
TGCAGCGTTGTGGCCGACAGGCCCTCCTACGAGCAGTACTTC
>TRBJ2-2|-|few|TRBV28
CASKIAGTTNTGELFF
TGTGCCAGTAAGATCGCCGGGACAACGAACACCGGGGAGCTGTTTTTT
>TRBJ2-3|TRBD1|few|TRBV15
CATSSGGQADTQYF
TGTGCCACCAGCAGCGGCGGACAGGCAGATACGCAGTATTTT
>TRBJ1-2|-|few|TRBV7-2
CASSSNSLGGYTF
TGTGCCAGCAGCTCGAACTCGTTAGGTGGCTACACCTTC
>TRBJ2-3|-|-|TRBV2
CASIRPGEGDTQYF
TGTGCCAGCATAAGGCCGGGGGAAGGAGATACGCAGTATTTT
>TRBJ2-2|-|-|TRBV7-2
CASNQVTGELFF
TGTGCCAGCAATCAGGTCACCGGGGAGCTGTTTTTT
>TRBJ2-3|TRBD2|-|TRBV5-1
CASSRDPGRADTQYF
TGCGCCAGCAGCCGGGACCCCGGGAGGGCAGATACGCAGTATTTT
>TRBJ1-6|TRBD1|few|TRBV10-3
CAISEGQAVIPLHF
TGTGCCATCAGTGAGGGACAGGCGGTAATACCCCTCCACTTT
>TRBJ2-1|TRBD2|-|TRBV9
CASSRLAGGLDEQFF
TGTGCCAGCAGCAGACTGGCGGGGGGGCTCGATGAGCAGTTCTTC
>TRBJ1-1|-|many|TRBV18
CASSPRGVGTEAFF
TGTGCCAGCTCACCGAGGGGAGTGGGAACTGAAGCTTTCTTT